This T cell receptor beta chain was sequenced in a study of CD8+CD57+ T cells in acquired aplastic anemia. CDR3 and TCR beta VDJ profiling relied on a genomic DNA template. Via MiXCR, TCRdb re-called the reads, giving one row per CDR3 protein. The profile shows over 150,000 distinct CDR3 sequences, around 75% of them singletons. The authors sequenced patients whose flow cytometry had shown CD8+CD57+ cell expansion. This CDR3 is 15 amino acids long. Germline CDR1 and CDR2: MGHRA and YSYEKL. V was pared by 3 bases and J by 6 bases, with 7 bases of the junction left unmatched. The specimen was sorted CD4+, CD8+, or CD8+CD57+ T cells (not recorded which) from PBMCs. The J gene is TRBJ2-7, the V gene TRBV4-1; 11 bases fit TRBD1. This TCR was recovered from a human donor with aplastic anemia. The CDR3 spells CASSQYGTGGREQYF. CDR3 sequence (DNA): TGCGCCAGCAGCCAGTATGGGACAGGGGGACGCGAGCAGTACTTC.